The rows below give T cell receptor beta chains drawn from one sample of a study of cytomegalovirus exposure and HLA in healthy donors. TCRdb's table, derived via immunoSEQ multiplex PCR, lists solely in-frame clones and lacks some. The table shows under 200,000 clones, with roughly 80% occurring only once. The sequencing sample was made of PBMCs. The receptors here all came from a male donor in good health and CMV-seropositive. Both conserved end residues are part of each CDR3. Fields, in order: clone size, D gene, V gene, J gene, CDR3 protein, CDR3 DNA. D genes are given only for firm matches. The listing skips clone size in some rows; elsewhere it reads once, few, many or a size class.

clone_size: -; d_call: TRBD2; v_call: TRBV27; j_call: TRBJ2-3; cdr3_aa: CASSLVAGASDTQYF; cdr3_nt: TGTGCCAGCAGTTTAGTAGCGGGAGCATCTGATACGCAGTATTTT
clone_size: -; d_call: -; v_call: TRBV28; j_call: TRBJ1-2; cdr3_aa: CASASNYGYTF; cdr3_nt: TGTGCCAGCGCGAGTAACTATGGCTACACCTTC
clone_size: once; d_call: -; v_call: TRBV6-5; j_call: TRBJ1-2; cdr3_aa: CASTPRAGVWGYTF; cdr3_nt: TGTGCCAGCACCCCCAGGGCGGGAGTCTGGGGCTACACCTTC
clone_size: once; d_call: TRBD2; v_call: TRBV10-2; j_call: TRBJ2-5; cdr3_aa: CASVDWDGGGETQYF; cdr3_nt: TGCGCCAGCGTGGATTGGGACGGCGGGGGAGAGACCCAGTACTTC
clone_size: -; d_call: TRBD2; v_call: TRBV5-6; j_call: TRBJ2-3; cdr3_aa: CASSLRGLADPWDTQYF; cdr3_nt: TGTGCCAGCAGCTTAAGAGGACTAGCGGACCCGTGGGATACGCAGTATTTT
clone_size: -; d_call: -; v_call: TRBV7-7; j_call: TRBJ1-4; cdr3_aa: CASSLSRGREEKLFF; cdr3_nt: TGTGCCAGCAGCTTATCCCGGGGAAGGGAGGAAAAACTGTTTTTT
clone_size: -; d_call: TRBD1; v_call: TRBV29-1; j_call: TRBJ2-5; cdr3_aa: CSVEGQGVGETQYF; cdr3_nt: TGCAGCGTTGAGGGACAGGGGGTAGGCGAGACCCAGTACTTC
clone_size: -; d_call: -; v_call: TRBV7-9; j_call: TRBJ1-2; cdr3_aa: CASSEGVRDRGNYGYTF; cdr3_nt: TGTGCCAGCAGCGAAGGGGTCAGGGATAGGGGCAACTATGGCTACACCTTC
clone_size: -; d_call: -; v_call: TRBV30; j_call: TRBJ1-2; cdr3_aa: CAWTMSPRRFYGYTF; cdr3_nt: TGTGCCTGGACTATGAGTCCGAGGCGATTCTATGGCTACACCTTC
clone_size: -; d_call: TRBD1; v_call: TRBV9; j_call: TRBJ1-1; cdr3_aa: CASSVEFRGRAFF; cdr3_nt: TGTGCCAGCAGCGTAGAATTCAGGGGGCGAGCTTTCTTT
clone_size: -; d_call: TRBD1; v_call: TRBV5-1; j_call: TRBJ2-3; cdr3_aa: CASNPGQGTDTQYF; cdr3_nt: TGCGCCAGCAACCCGGGACAGGGTACAGATACGCAGTATTTT
clone_size: -; d_call: -; v_call: TRBV10-1; j_call: TRBJ1-1; cdr3_aa: CASIAGRMTEAFF; cdr3_nt: TGCGCCAGCATAGCAGGGAGGATGACTGAAGCTTTCTTT
clone_size: -; d_call: -; v_call: TRBV27; j_call: TRBJ2-5; cdr3_aa: CASSSKKRVATQYF; cdr3_nt: TGTGCCAGCAGTTCGAAGAAGCGGGTTGCGACCCAGTACTTC
clone_size: once; d_call: TRBD1; v_call: TRBV4-1; j_call: TRBJ1-6; cdr3_aa: CASSQSYDRGDSPLHF; cdr3_nt: TGCGCCAGCAGCCAGTCCTACGACAGGGGAGATTCACCCCTCCACTTT
clone_size: once; d_call: -; v_call: TRBV21-1; j_call: TRBJ2-3; cdr3_aa: CASSPTDTQYF; cdr3_nt: TGTGCCAGCAGCCCTACAGATACGCAGTATTTT